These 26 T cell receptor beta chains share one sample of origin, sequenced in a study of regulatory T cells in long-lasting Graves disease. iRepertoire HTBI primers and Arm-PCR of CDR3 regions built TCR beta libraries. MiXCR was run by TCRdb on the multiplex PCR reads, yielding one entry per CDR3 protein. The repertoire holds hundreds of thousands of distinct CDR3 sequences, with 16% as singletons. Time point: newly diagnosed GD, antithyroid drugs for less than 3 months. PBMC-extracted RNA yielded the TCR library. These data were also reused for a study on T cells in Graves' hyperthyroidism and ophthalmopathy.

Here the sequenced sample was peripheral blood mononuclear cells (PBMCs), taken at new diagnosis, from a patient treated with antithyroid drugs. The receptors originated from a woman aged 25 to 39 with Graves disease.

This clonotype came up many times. CDR3 bases: TGTGCCAGCGCGGGGGACACTGAAGCTTTCTTT. It yields the protein CASAGDTEAFF. The chain combines TRBV2 with TRBJ1-1, with D perhaps matching TRBD1 (5 bases). CDR1 and CDR2 (germline): SNHLY, FYNNEI. This CDR3 is 11 amino acids long. V was clipped by 8 bases and J by 3 bases, with 7 bases between them.

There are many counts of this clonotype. The CDR3 here is CSASQLGTEAFF. The CDR3 region has the DNA TGCAGTGCTAGCCAATTGGGCACTGAAGCTTTCTTT. The chain recombines TRBV20-1 with TRBJ1-1; D not resolved. Germline CDR1 is DFQATT and CDR2 is SNEGSKA (reference sequence). The CDR3 extends over 12 amino acids. The V end was cut by 3 bases, the J end by 4 bases, with 9 bases between.

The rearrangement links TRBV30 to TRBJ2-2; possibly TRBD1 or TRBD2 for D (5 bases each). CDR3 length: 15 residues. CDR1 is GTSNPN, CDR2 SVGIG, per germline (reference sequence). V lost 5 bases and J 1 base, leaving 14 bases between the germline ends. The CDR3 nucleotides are TGTGCCTGGGATACCGGGACGGTGAACACCGGGGAGCTGTTTTTT. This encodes CAWDTGTVNTGELFF.

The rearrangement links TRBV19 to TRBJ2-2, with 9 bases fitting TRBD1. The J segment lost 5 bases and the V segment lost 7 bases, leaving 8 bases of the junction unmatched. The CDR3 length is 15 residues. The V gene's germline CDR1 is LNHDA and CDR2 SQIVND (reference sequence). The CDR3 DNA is TGTGCCAGTATTCTGGGACAGGGATGGACCGGGGAGCTGTTTTTT. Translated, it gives CASILGQGWTGELFF.

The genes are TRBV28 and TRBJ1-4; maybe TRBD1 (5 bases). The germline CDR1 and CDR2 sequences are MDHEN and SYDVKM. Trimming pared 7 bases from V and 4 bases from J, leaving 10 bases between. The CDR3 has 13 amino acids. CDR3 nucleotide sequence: TGTGCCAGCACCCATGGGGGTAATGAAAAACTGTTTTTT. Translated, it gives CASTHGGNEKLFF.

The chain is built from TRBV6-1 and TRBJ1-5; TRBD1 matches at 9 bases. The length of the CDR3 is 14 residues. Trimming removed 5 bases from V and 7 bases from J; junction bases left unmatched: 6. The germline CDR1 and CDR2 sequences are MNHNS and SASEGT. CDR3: CASSPGQGWQPQHF. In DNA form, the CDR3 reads TGTGCCAGCAGTCCCGGACAGGGGTGGCAGCCCCAGCATTTT.

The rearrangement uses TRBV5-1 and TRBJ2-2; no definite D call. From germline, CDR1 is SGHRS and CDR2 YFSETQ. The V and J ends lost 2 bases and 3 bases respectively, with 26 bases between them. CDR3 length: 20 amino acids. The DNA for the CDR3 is TGCGCCAGCAGCTTAGCAGGCGTCTTTAAGGAATTGTTTGACACCGGGGAGCTGTTTTTT. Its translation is CASSLAGVFKELFDTGELFF.

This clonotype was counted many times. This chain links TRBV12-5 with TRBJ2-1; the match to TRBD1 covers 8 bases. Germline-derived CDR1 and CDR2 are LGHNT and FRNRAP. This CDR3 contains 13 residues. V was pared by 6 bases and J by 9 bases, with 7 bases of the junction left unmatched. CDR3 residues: CASGPGRGPEQFF. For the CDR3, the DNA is TGTGCTAGTGGCCCTGGCAGGGGGCCTGAGCAGTTCTTC. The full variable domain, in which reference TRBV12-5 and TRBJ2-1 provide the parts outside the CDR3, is DARVTQTPRHKVTEMGQEVTMRCQPILGHNTVFWYRQTMMQGLELLAYFRNRAPLDDSGMPKDRFSAEMPDATLATLKIQPSEPRDSAVYFCASGPGRGPEQFFGPGTRLTVL.

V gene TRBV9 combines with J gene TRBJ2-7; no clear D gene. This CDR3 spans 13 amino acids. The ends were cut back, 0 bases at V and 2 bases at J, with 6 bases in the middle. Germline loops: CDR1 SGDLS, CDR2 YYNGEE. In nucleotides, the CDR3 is TGTGCCAGCAGCGTAGACCCAACCTACGAGCAGTACTTC. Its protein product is CASSVDPTYEQYF.

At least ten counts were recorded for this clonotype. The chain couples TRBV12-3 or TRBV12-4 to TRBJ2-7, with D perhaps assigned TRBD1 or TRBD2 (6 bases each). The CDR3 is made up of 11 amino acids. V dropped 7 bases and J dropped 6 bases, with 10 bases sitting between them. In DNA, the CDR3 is TGTGCCAGCACCCGGGGGCGCGAGCAGTACTTC. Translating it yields CASTRGREQYF.

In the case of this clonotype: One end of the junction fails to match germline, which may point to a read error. The CDR3 sequence: CASSSVRNF. The CDR3 DNA reads TGTGCCAGCAGTTCCGTTCGGAATTTT. The chain combines TRBV27 with TRBJ1-5; D not certain. Germline V gene sequence: CDR1 MNHEY, CDR2 SMNVEV (reference sequence). This CDR3 region has 9 residues.

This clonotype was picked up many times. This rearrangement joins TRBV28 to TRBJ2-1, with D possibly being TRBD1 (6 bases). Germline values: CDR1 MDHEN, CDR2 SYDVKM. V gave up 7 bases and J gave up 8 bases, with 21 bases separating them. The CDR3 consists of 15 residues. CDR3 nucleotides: TGTGCCAGCACCCCAGGGGACCCGGGCGTCCATGAGCAGTTCTTC. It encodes CASTPGDPGVHEQFF.

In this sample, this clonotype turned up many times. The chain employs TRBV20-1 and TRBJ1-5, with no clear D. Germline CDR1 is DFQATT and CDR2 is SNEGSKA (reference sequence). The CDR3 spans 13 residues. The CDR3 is CSVPGYSNQPQHF. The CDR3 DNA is TGCAGCGTTCCCGGGTATAGCAATCAGCCCCAGCATTTT.

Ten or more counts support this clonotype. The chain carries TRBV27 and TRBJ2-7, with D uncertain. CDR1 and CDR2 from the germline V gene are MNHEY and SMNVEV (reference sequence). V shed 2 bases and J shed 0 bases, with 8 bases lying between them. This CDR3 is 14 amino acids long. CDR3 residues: CASSLKESSYEQYF. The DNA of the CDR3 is TGTGCCAGCAGTTTAAAGGAGAGCTCCTACGAGCAGTACTTC.

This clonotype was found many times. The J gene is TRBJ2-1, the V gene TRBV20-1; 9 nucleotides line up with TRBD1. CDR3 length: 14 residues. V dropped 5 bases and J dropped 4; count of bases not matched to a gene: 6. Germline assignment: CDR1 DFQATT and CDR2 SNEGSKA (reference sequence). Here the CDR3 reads CSASRQGGYNEQFF. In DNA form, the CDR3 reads TGCAGTGCTTCCCGACAGGGGGGGTACAATGAGCAGTTCTTC.

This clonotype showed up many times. CDR3 nucleotides: TGTGCCAGCAGTTTAGTGAATGTAGTCACCGGCAATCAGCCCCAGCATTTT. Protein: CASSLVNVVTGNQPQHF. This chain connects TRBV27 to TRBJ1-5; no clear D gene. CDR1 and CDR2 from the germline V gene are MNHEY and SMNVEV (reference sequence). The CDR3 has 17 residues. Trimming took 2 bases from V and 2 from J, leaving 16 bases between them.

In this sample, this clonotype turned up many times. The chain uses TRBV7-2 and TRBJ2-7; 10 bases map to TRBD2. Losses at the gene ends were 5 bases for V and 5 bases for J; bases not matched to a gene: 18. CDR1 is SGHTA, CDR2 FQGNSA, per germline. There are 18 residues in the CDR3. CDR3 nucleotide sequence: TGTGCCAGCAGCGCACCGGAACTAGCGGGATTAATGGGGCACGAGCAGTACTTC. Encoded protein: CASSAPELAGLMGHEQYF.

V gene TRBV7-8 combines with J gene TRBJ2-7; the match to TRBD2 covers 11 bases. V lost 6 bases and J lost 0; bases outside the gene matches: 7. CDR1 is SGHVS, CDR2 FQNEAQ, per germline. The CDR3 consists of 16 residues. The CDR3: CASREETSGVSYEQYF. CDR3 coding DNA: TGTGCCAGCAGAGAGGAGACTAGCGGGGTCTCCTACGAGCAGTACTTC.

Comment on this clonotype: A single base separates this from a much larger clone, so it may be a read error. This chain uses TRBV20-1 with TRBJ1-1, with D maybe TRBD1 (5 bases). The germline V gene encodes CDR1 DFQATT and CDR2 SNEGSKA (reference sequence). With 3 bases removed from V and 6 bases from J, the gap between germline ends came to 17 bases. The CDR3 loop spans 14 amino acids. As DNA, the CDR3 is TGCAGTGCTAGGCGGCAGGGTTGGGGCTCTGAAGCTTTCTTT. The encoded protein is CSARRQGWGSEAFF.

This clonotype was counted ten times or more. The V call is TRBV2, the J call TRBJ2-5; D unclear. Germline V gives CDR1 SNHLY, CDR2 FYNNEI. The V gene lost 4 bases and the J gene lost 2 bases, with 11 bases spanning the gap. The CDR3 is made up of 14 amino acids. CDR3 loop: CASSVVTAQETQYF. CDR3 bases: TGTGCCAGCAGTGTTGTCACAGCTCAAGAGACCCAGTACTTC.

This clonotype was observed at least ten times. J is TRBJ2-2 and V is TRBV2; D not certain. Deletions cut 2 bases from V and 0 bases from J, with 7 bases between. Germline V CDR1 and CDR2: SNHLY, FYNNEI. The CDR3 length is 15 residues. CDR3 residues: CASSETPANTGELFF. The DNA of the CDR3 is TGTGCCAGCAGTGAAACACCGGCGAACACCGGGGAGCTGTTTTTT.

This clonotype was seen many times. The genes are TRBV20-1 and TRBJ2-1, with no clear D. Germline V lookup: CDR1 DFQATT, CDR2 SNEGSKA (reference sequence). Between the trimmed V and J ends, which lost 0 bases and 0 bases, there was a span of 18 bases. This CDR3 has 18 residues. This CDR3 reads CSARDGNMPAASYNEQFF. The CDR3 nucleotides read TGCAGTGCTAGAGATGGGAACATGCCGGCGGCCTCCTACAATGAGCAGTTCTTC.

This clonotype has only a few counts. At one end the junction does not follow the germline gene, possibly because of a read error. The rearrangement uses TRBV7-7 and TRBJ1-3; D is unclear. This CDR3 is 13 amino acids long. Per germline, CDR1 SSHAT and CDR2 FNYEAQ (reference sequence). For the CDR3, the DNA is TGTGCTAGCAGCGGGGACTCTGGAAACACCATATATTTT. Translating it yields CASSGDSGNTIYF.

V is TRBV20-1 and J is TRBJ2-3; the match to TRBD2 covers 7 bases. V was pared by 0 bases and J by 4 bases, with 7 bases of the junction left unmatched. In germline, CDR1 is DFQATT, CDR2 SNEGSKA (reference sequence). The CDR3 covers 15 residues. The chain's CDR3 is CSARDRTRGSDTQYF. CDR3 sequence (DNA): TGCAGTGCTAGAGACCGGACTAGAGGGTCAGATACGCAGTATTTT.

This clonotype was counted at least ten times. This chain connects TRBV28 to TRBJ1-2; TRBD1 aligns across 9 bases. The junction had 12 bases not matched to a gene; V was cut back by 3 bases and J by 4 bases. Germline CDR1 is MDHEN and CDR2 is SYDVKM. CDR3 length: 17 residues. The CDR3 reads CASSLPGQGSKGYGYTF. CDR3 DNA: TGTGCCAGCAGTTTGCCGGGACAGGGATCTAAGGGCTATGGCTACACCTTC.

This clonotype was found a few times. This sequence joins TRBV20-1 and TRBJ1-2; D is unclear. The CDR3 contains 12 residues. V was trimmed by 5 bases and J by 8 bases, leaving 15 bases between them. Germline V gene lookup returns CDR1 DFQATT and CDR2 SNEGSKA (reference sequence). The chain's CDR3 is CSASLGSNGYTF. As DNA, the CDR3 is TGCAGTGCTTCCCTAGGATCAAACGGCTACACCTTC.